This is a list of T cell receptor beta chains from one sample in a study of human T cells and chemical hapten exposure. TCRdb reprocessed the RACE reads via MiXCR and lists one record per CDR3 protein. The sample lists more than 150,000 distinct CDR3 sequences, 20% to 25% occurring once. This specimen was whole blood, taken in connection with sensitization to the hapten diphenylcyclopropenone (DPC). Receptors were obtained from a woman aged 40 to 50 with alopecia areata. Some clones in this sample may be carry-over from other donors' samples. Both conserved end residues are part of each CDR3. A D gene is named only where the DNA matches it firmly. Clone size is stated in some rows and not others, as once, few, many or a class when expanded.

TRBD2,TRBJ2-3,.,TRBV5-1,TGCGCCAGCAGCGGGGGACTAGCGAGCACAGATACGCAGTATTTT,CASSGGLASTDTQYF
.,TRBJ2-7,few,TRBV28,TGTGCCAGCAGTTTAGCGGGGAACGGACGCTTGTTC,CASSLAGNGRLF
TRBD2,TRBJ2-7,few,TRBV29-1,TGCAGCGCCGGAGGGGGGGTGACTAGCGACTACTACGAGCAGTACTTC,CSAGGGVTSDYYEQYF
.,TRBJ2-7,.,TRBV20-1,TGCAGTGCTAGAGTCAGGGTTTCCTACGAGCAGTACTTC,CSARVRVSYEQYF
.,TRBJ2-5,.,TRBV20-1,TGCAGTGCTAGCGGACAACCTTTCCAGTACTTC,CSASGQPFQYF
.,TRBJ2-2,.,TRBV6-4,TGTGCCAGCAGAAAACAGGGCACCGGGGAGCTGTTTTTT,CASRKQGTGELFF
.,TRBJ2-4,few,TRBV28,TGTGCCAGCATCCCCACCCCGGGACGGAGAGTTCTAGCCAAAAACATTCAGTACTTC,CASIPTPGRRVLAKNIQYF
TRBD2,TRBJ2-3,.,TRBV5-5,TGTGCCAGCAGCTTGGGGACTAGCGGGAGAAATACGCAGTATTTT,CASSLGTSGRNTQYF
.,TRBJ1-2,.,TRBV29-1,TGCAGCGTTGGAGTCTCTAACTATGGCTACACCTTC,CSVGVSNYGYTF
.,TRBJ2-1,many,TRBV10-3,TGTGCCATCAGTAAGTTAGGTAATGAGCAGTTCTTC,CAISKLGNEQFF
.,TRBJ1-2,.,TRBV28,TGTGCCAGCAGTTTAGCACAGATCACTAACTATGGCTACACCTTC,CASSLAQITNYGYTF
.,TRBJ2-1,.,TRBV29-1,TGCAGCGCGGGTCGGGGCTACAATGAGCAGTTCTTC,CSAGRGYNEQFF
TRBD1,TRBJ2-7,.,TRBV20-1,TGCAGTGCTAGAGATCTCGACAGGGAGTACGAGCAGTACTTC,CSARDLDREYEQYF
.,TRBJ1-1,.,TRBV6-5,TGTGCCAGCAGTTGGGACCGGAACACTGAAGCTTTCTTT,CASSWDRNTEAFF
TRBD1,TRBJ1-5,.,TRBV28,TGTGCCAGCAGTTTTCGGGACAGGGGGAGTTTGGGTAGCAATCAGCCCCAGCATTTT,CASSFRDRGSLGSNQPQHF
.,TRBJ2-3,.,TRBV6-5,TGTGCCAGCAGTTACGGGGCCCCTAGAAGTGGCTCAGATACGCAGTATTTT,CASSYGAPRSGSDTQYF
.,TRBJ1-1,.,TRBV5-1,TGCGCCAGCAGTAGGGGGGGCGAGGCGGACACTGAAGCTTTCTTT,CASSRGGEADTEAFF
.,TRBJ2-3,.,TRBV6-2/TRBV6-3,TGTGCCAGCACCAAGGGGCTCATCACAGATACGCAGTATTTT,CASTKGLITDTQYF
TRBD1,TRBJ2-7,.,TRBV7-9,TGTGCCAGCAGCTCCCCCCGGACAGGGGGCGCTGGGAGCGACGAGCAGTACTTC,CASSSPRTGGAGSDEQYF
.,TRBJ1-3,.,TRBV7-9,TGTGCCAGCAGCTTGATGACAGGCGCTTCTGGAAACACCATATATTTT,CASSLMTGASGNTIYF
.,TRBJ1-5,.,TRBV7-2,TGTGCCAGCAGCCAAGCCCAGGGCAACCAGCCCCAGCATTTT,CASSQAQGNQPQHF
.,TRBJ1-3,.,TRBV7-6,TGTGCCAGCAGCCGCGACAGCCACTCTGGAAACACCATATATTTT,CASSRDSHSGNTIYF
.,TRBJ2-7,once,TRBV21-1,TGTGCCAGCAGCAAAAAAAGGGCCGGCGCCGGGCTATTCTACGAGCAGTACTTC,CASSKKRAGAGLFYEQYF
TRBD1,TRBJ2-2,.,TRBV7-9,TGTGCCAGCAGCTTAGCACAGGGGGACACCGGGGAGCTGTTTTTT,CASSLAQGDTGELFF
.,TRBJ2-3,many,TRBV27,TGTGCCAGCAGTTTATCCGCGCCAGATACGCAGTATTTT,CASSLSAPDTQYF